These 19 T cell receptor beta chains came from one sample sequenced in a study of T-cell reconstitution after alpha-beta-depleted transplantation in children. Preparation of the TCRbeta library was carried out with unique molecular identifiers. TCRdb reprocessed the PCR reads with MiXCR, giving one entry per CDR3 protein. The table records a few hundred thousand distinct CDR3 sequences, 20% to 30% of them present only once. Material: PBMCs, obtained before TCRalphabeta/CD19-depleted stem cell transplant. Every receptor here comes from a girl aged 2 to 10 with Fanconi anemia, due to receive a stem cell transplant.

This clonotype has ten or more counts. This chain connects TRBV12-3 or TRBV12-4 to TRBJ2-1; no firm D call. V lost 5 bases, J lost 1 base, and 12 bases lay in between. The CDR3 covers 15 residues. The CDR3 bases are TGTGCCAGCAGTCCCTCAGGTTTGTCCTACAATGAGCAGTTCTTC. Translating it yields CASSPSGLSYNEQFF.

CDR3 nucleotides: TGCAGCGTTGAAGGGACTAGCGGGAGCTATTACAATGAGCAGTTCTTC. Amino acids: CSVEGTSGSYYNEQFF. The chain has TRBV29-1 and TRBJ2-1; TRBD2 agrees at 13 bases. Germline CDR1 reads SQVTM; CDR2 reads ANQGSEA. Trimming removed 1 base from V and 4 bases from J; junction bases left unmatched: 4. The CDR3 totals 16 residues.

The V and J genes are TRBV7-9 and TRBJ1-3; 9 bases are a match to TRBD1. This CDR3 is 16 amino acids long. Looked up from germline, CDR1 is SEHNR and CDR2 is FQNEAQ (reference sequence). With V trimmed by 0 bases and J by 3 bases, 3 bases remained unmatched. In nucleotides, the CDR3 is TGTGCCAGCAGCTTAGCGGACAGGGGATTTGGAAACACCATATATTTT. Amino acids: CASSLADRGFGNTIYF.

The table lists this clonotype with many counts. This chain links TRBV6-5 with TRBJ2-3, with D maybe TRBD1 (6 bases). V was clipped by 0 bases and J by 2 bases, with 18 bases between them. CDR1 and CDR2 from the germline V gene are MNHEY and SVGAGI. This CDR3 has 18 amino acids. This CDR3 reads CASSYSNWDTDYTDTQYF. The CDR3 DNA is TGTGCCAGCAGTTACTCGAATTGGGACACCGATTACACAGATACGCAGTATTTT.

This clonotype was seen at least ten times. This CDR3 is CASSYSFYNEQFF. CDR3 bases: TGTGCCAGCAGTTACTCTTTCTACAATGAGCAGTTCTTC. This chain joins TRBV6-6 and TRBJ2-1; D is unresolved. Germline V lookup: CDR1 MNHNY, CDR2 SVGAGI (reference sequence). Trimming took off 0 bases at V and 3 bases at J, with 3 bases between the two ends. The length of the CDR3 is 13 residues.

In its sample, this clonotype was seen a few times. This chain connects TRBV12-3 or TRBV12-4 to TRBJ2-3; 7 positions agree with TRBD2. V gave up 3 bases and J gave up 2 bases; unmatched junction bases: 5. The CDR3 is 15 amino acids. The CDR3 loop is CASSLSGRATDTQYF. In DNA, the CDR3 is TGTGCCAGCAGTTTGAGTGGGAGGGCCACAGATACGCAGTATTTT.

This clonotype has just a few counts. The V call is TRBV5-1, the J call TRBJ2-7; TRBD1 agrees at 9 bases. The V gene's germline CDR1 is SGHRS and CDR2 YFSETQ. The ends lost 8 bases at V and 5 bases at J; junction bases unmatched: 8. The CDR3 is 13 residues long. CDR3 region: CASNRDREHEQYF. CDR3 DNA: TGCGCCAGTAACCGGGACAGGGAGCACGAGCAGTACTTC.

The chain joins TRBV18 to TRBJ2-7; D call uncertain. Trimming removed 3 bases at V and 4 bases at J, with 13 bases between. CDR3 length equals 14 residues. Germline loops: CDR1 KGHSH, CDR2 LQKENI. The CDR3 reads CASSPMETGYEQYF. In DNA form, the CDR3 reads TGTGCCAGCTCACCGATGGAGACCGGGTACGAGCAGTACTTC.

The sample holds many counts of this clonotype. The gene calls are TRBV20-1 and TRBJ2-3; 7 bases fit TRBD2. CDR1 and CDR2 (germline): DFQATT, SNEGSKA (reference sequence). This CDR3 contains 13 residues. V was pared by 4 bases and J by 6 bases, with 7 bases of the junction left unmatched. The CDR3 DNA reads TGCAGTGCTATAAGGACTAGTGCGGATACGCAGTATTTT. Translation gives CSAIRTSADTQYF.

This clonotype was counted many times. The chain combines TRBV20-1 with TRBJ2-7; 9 bases map to TRBD1. Germline values: CDR1 DFQATT, CDR2 SNEGSKA (reference sequence). This CDR3 region has 15 residues. The ends lost 3 bases at V and 1 base at J; junction bases unmatched: 7. Written as DNA, the CDR3 is TGCAGTGCTAGTGGGACAGGGAAAGTTTCCTACGAGCAGTACTTC. Protein sequence: CSASGTGKVSYEQYF.

This clonotype appeared a few times. The chain combines TRBV7-9 with TRBJ2-3, with TRBD2 matching 8 bases. Germline V gene data show CDR1 as SEHNR and CDR2 as FQNEAQ (reference sequence). CDR3 length equals 14 residues. The junction had 7 bases not matched to a gene; V was cut back by 5 bases and J by 6 bases. The CDR3 DNA reads as TGTGCCAGCAGCGACCTAAGCGGGAGCGATACGCAGTATTTT. This encodes CASSDLSGSDTQYF.

Ten or more counts support this clonotype. The chain combines TRBV11-2 with TRBJ2-7; D perhaps matches TRBD2 (6 bases). The CDR3 is made up of 12 amino acids. The germline V and J ends were trimmed by 0 bases and 7 bases, with 7 bases remaining between them. Germline V CDR1 and CDR2: SGHAT, FQNNGV. The CDR3 nucleotides read TGTGCCAGCAGCTTAGATCGGGGGGAGCAGTACTTC. It specifies CASSLDRGEQYF.

This clonotype occurred a few times. The chain recombines TRBV29-1 with TRBJ1-2; TRBD1 might be the D (5 bases). V shed 2 bases and J shed 6 bases, with 13 bases lying between them. Germline CDR1 and CDR2: SQVTM and ANQGSEA. The CDR3 covers 13 residues. CDR3 in amino acids: CSVEYGRVNGYTF. CDR3 nucleotide sequence: TGCAGCGTTGAATACGGCAGGGTTAATGGCTACACCTTC.

The CDR3 nucleotides read TGTGCCAGCTCGCCAGGGGGACAAGCTTTCTTT. Its protein is CASSPGGQAFF. This chain uses TRBV18 with TRBJ1-1; the match to TRBD1 covers 7 bases. This CDR3 has 11 amino acids. CDR1 is KGHSH, CDR2 LQKENI, per germline. The trim removed 6 bases at V and 9 bases at J, leaving 4 bases unmatched.

The chain couples TRBV24-1 to TRBJ2-1; no clear D. The germline V gene encodes CDR1 KGHDR and CDR2 SFDVKD. The CDR3 is 19 residues long. V was clipped by 0 bases and J by 0 bases, with 17 bases between them. In DNA form, the CDR3 reads TGTGCCACCAGTGATTTGGGCGCGGACGTAACGAGCTCCTACAATGAGCAGTTCTTC. Translation gives CATSDLGADVTSSYNEQFF.

There are a few counts of this clonotype. V and J are TRBV28 and TRBJ1-3; no definite D call. V lost 3 bases and J 9 bases, leaving 9 bases between the germline ends. Germline assignment: CDR1 MDHEN and CDR2 SYDVKM. There are 12 residues in the CDR3. CDR3 in DNA: TGTGCCAGCAGTTTTAAAGGGAGCACCATATATTTT. It yields the protein CASSFKGSTIYF.

This chain uses TRBV4-1 with TRBJ2-1, with 8 bases aligning to TRBD2. V dropped 1 base and J dropped 8; count of bases not matched to a gene: 10. The CDR3 length is 16 residues. In germline, CDR1 is MGHRA, CDR2 YSYEKL. The CDR3 loop is CASSQVEGTSWYEQFF. CDR3 DNA sequence: TGCGCCAGCAGCCAAGTCGAGGGGACTAGTTGGTATGAGCAGTTCTTC.

This clonotype was seen repeatedly, ten times or more. A much more abundant neighbour one base away suggests this may be a read error. The gene calls are TRBV20-1 and TRBJ2-7; D unresolved. V gave up 2 bases and J gave up 2 bases, with 4 bases separating them. Germline V gene data show CDR1 as DFQATT and CDR2 as SNEGSKA (reference sequence). The CDR3 consists of 11 residues. The CDR3 DNA sequence: TGCAGTGCTAGACTAGCCTACGAGCAGTACTTC. Translated: CSARLAYEQYF.

This clonotype was observed a handful of times. The chain carries TRBV4-1 and TRBJ2-7, with 8 bases fitting TRBD2. Germline V CDR1 and CDR2: MGHRA, YSYEKL. With V trimmed by 3 bases and J by 6 bases, 4 bases remained unmatched. The CDR3 has 13 residues. This CDR3 reads CASSQFAGGEQYF. In DNA, the CDR3 is TGCGCCAGCAGCCAGTTCGCGGGGGGCGAGCAGTACTTC.